This is a list of T cell receptor beta chains from one sample in a study of PD-L1 blockade in urothelial cancer. Profiling relied on immunoSEQ multiplex PCR, and the TCRdb table lists in-frame clones only, not all of them. The sample has approximately 45,000 clones, 82% seen once. The sample was PBMCs, taken around atezolizumab (anti-PD-L1) treatment. The source of these receptors is a man aged 50 to 59 with urothelial cancer. The CDR3 runs from the conserved cysteine through the conserved F or W. A D gene is named only where the DNA matches it firmly. The size entry is marked missing in some rows and otherwise reads once, few, many or a size class.

j_call v_call d_call clone_size cdr3_aa cdr3_nt
TRBJ2-7 TRBV11-3 TRBD1 . CASSQHGTGVRNEQYF TGTGCCAGCAGCCAACACGGGACAGGGGTTCGGAACGAGCAGTACTTC
TRBJ1-1 TRBV18 . . CASSLQGTEAFF TGTGCCAGCTCACTGCAGGGTACTGAAGCTTTCTTT
TRBJ2-1 TRBV7-2 TRBD2 . CASSLGTRPEFF TGTGCCAGCAGCTTAGGGACTAGACCGGAGTTCTTC
TRBJ1-2 TRBV5-1 . . CASSLQANNYGYTF TGCGCCAGCAGCTTACAGGCCAATAACTATGGCTACACCTTC
TRBJ1-3 TRBV4-2 . . CASSQDATAGNTIYF TGTGCCAGCAGCCAAGATGCGACAGCTGGAAACACCATATATTTT
TRBJ1-2 TRBV6-5 . . CASSYSGRGRARGYTF TGTGCCAGCAGTTACTCGGGGCGGGGCAGGGCGAGAGGCTACACCTTC
TRBJ2-7 TRBV30 . once CAWSDGAGLNEQYF TGTGCCTGGAGTGATGGGGCGGGGTTGAACGAGCAGTACTTC
TRBJ1-6 TRBV27 TRBD1 few CASSASNRGHNSPLHF TGTGCCAGCAGTGCCTCAAACAGGGGGCACAATTCACCCCTCCACTTT
TRBJ1-1 TRBV11-2 . . CASSLVRGAQGEAFF TGTGCCAGCAGCTTAGTCAGGGGCGCGCAGGGTGAAGCTTTCTTT
TRBJ1-1 TRBV5-1 . few CASSLGSSIRNTEAFF TGCGCCAGCAGCTTGGGATCCTCGATTAGGAACACTGAAGCTTTCTTT
TRBJ2-5 TRBV5-1 . . CASSPPVGQRSETQYF TGCGCCAGCAGCCCCCCCGTTGGACAAAGGTCGGAGACCCAGTACTTC
TRBJ1-6 TRBV19 . once CASSGSSYNSPLHF TGTGCCAGTTCTGGGAGCTCCTATAATTCACCCCTCCACTTT
TRBJ2-1 TRBV10-1 . . CASSETSGNEQFF TGCGCCAGCAGTGAGACGTCGGGGAATGAGCAGTTCTTC
TRBJ1-1 TRBV29-1 TRBD1 . CSALTGENTEAFF TGCAGCGCCTTGACAGGGGAAAACACTGAAGCTTTCTTT
TRBJ2-4 TRBV5-6 TRBD1 . CASSFGTGENIQYF TGTGCCAGCAGCTTTGGGACAGGGGAAAACATTCAGTACTTC
TRBJ1-6 TRBV6-4 . . CASSAGTSNSPLHF TGTGCCAGCAGTGCCGGGACTTCTAATTCACCCCTCCACTTT
TRBJ1-1 TRBV27 TRBD1 once CASSFLGQEQAFF TGTGCCAGCAGTTTCCTTGGACAGGAACAAGCTTTCTTT
TRBJ2-5 TRBV4-1 TRBD2 . CASSRSTSGGKETQYF TGCGCCAGCAGCCGTTCAACTAGCGGGGGGAAAGAGACCCAGTACTTC
TRBJ2-5 TRBV5-1 . . CASSRPPGSTQETQYF TGCGCCAGCAGCCGGCCGCCAGGGTCGACCCAAGAGACCCAGTACTTC
TRBJ1-2 TRBV5-1 . . CASSLRGARDGYTF TGCGCCAGCAGCCTGCGGGGGGCCCGCGATGGCTACACCTTC
TRBJ1-2 TRBV7-2 . . CASSLARELGYTF TGTGCCAGCAGCTTAGCGAGGGAGTTGGGCTACACCTTC
TRBJ1-2 TRBV7-8 . . CASSLDSGNYGYTF TGTGCCAGCAGCTTAGATTCCGGGAACTATGGCTACACCTTC
TRBJ1-5 TRBV6-5 . . CASSRSQAINQPQHF TGTGCCAGCAGCCGGTCCCAGGCCATCAATCAGCCCCAGCATTTT
TRBJ1-2 TRBV7-9 . . CASSLARDYGYTF TGTGCCAGCAGCTTAGCCAGGGACTATGGCTACACCTTC
TRBJ1-5 TRBV6-5 TRBD1 . CASGGQGGNQPQHF TGTGCCAGCGGGGGACAGGGGGGCAATCAGCCCCAGCATTTT
TRBJ2-1 TRBV19 . . CASSIGQGWLHEQFF TGTGCCAGTAGTATAGGGCAGGGGTGGCTACATGAGCAGTTCTTC
TRBJ1-6 TRBV5-6 . . CASSLRQNSPLHF TGTGCCAGCAGCCTTCGACAGAATTCACCCCTCCACTTT
TRBJ1-1 TRBV19 . . CASSMGRLNTEAFF TGTGCCAGTAGTATGGGCAGACTGAACACTGAAGCTTTCTTT
TRBJ1-5 TRBV19 . . CASAGGRGNQPQHF TGTGCCAGTGCTGGAGGCAGAGGCAATCAGCCCCAGCATTTT
TRBJ1-5 TRBV6-1 . . CASSVGGNQPQHF TGTGCCAGCAGTGTGGGAGGAAATCAGCCCCAGCATTTT
TRBJ2-5 TRBV19 . . CASSHPQSETQYF TGTGCCAGCTCTCATCCACAGTCAGAGACCCAGTACTTC
TRBJ2-5 TRBV18 . . CASSPLRTVTQETQYF TGTGCCAGCTCACCACTAAGGACAGTAACCCAAGAGACCCAGTACTTC
TRBJ1-1 TRBV19 . . CASSIGSVGVTTEAFF TGTGCCAGTAGTATAGGGTCGGTCGGGGTGACCACTGAAGCTTTCTTT
TRBJ2-6 TRBV28 TRBD1 once CASSQGARTGANVLTF TGTGCCAGCAGCCAGGGGGCGCGGACTGGGGCCAACGTCCTGACTTTC
TRBJ1-1 TRBV7-2 TRBD1 . CASSRTGWVNTEAFF TGTGCCAGCAGCCGGACAGGGTGGGTGAACACTGAAGCTTTCTTT
TRBJ1-5 TRBV10-3 . . CAISDGGEWGNQPQHF TGTGCCATCAGTGATGGAGGGGAGTGGGGCAATCAGCCCCAGCATTTT
TRBJ2-3 TRBV18 TRBD2 . CASSPGTRRDTQYF TGTGCCAGCTCACCAGGGACTAGACGGGATACGCAGTATTTT
TRBJ1-2 TRBV21-1 . . CASSIEGTGTNYGYTF TGTGCCAGCAGCATAGAAGGGACAGGGACTAACTATGGCTACACCTTC
TRBJ1-5 TRBV14 TRBD1 . CASSRRGPLSNQPQHF TGTGCCAGCAGCCGCAGGGGGCCCTTAAGCAATCAGCCCCAGCATTTT
TRBJ2-1 TRBV4-1 TRBD1 . CASSQGQGTQHEQFF TGCGCCAGCAGCCAAGGACAGGGGACTCAGCATGAGCAGTTCTTC
TRBJ1-4 TRBV29-1 TRBD1 . CSAGTGFGNEKLFF TGCAGCGCCGGGACAGGGTTCGGTAATGAAAAACTGTTTTTT
TRBJ2-5 TRBV5-1 TRBD2 few CASSLGTSGKGETQYF TGCGCCAGCAGCTTGGGGACTAGCGGGAAGGGGGAGACCCAGTACTTC
TRBJ1-5 TRBV6-5 . once CASTRVGSGNQPQHF TGTGCCAGCACCAGGGTCGGGTCCGGCAATCAGCCCCAGCATTTT
TRBJ2-1 TRBV5-1 TRBD1 . CASSWGQGAGNEQFF TGCGCCAGCAGCTGGGGACAGGGGGCAGGGAATGAGCAGTTCTTC
TRBJ1-2 TRBV6-8 . . CASSYQAGANYGYTF TGTGCCAGCAGTTATCAGGCAGGGGCCAACTATGGCTACACCTTC
TRBJ2-7 TRBV18 TRBD1 . CASSPPSGQGYREQYF TGTGCCAGCTCACCACCGTCGGGACAGGGGTATCGCGAGCAGTACTTC
TRBJ2-1 TRBV7-2 TRBD2 . CASRTSGSGWYGEQFF TGTGCCAGCAGGACTAGCGGGAGTGGATGGTACGGTGAGCAGTTCTTC
TRBJ2-2 TRBV4-1 . many CASSQRTAGELFF TGCGCCAGCAGCCAAAGGACAGCCGGGGAGCTGTTTTTT
TRBJ2-7 TRBV2 TRBD2 . CASTLAGGNRVHEQYF TGTGCCAGCACCCTAGCGGGAGGCAACCGGGTCCACGAGCAGTACTTC
TRBJ2-2 TRBV5-1 TRBD1 . CASSLRTGVGELFF TGCGCCAGCAGCCTCCGGACAGGGGTCGGGGAGCTGTTTTTT
TRBJ2-5 TRBV29-1 TRBD1 once CSVGGQGARETQYF TGCAGCGTTGGTGGGCAGGGGGCGAGGGAGACCCAGTACTTC
TRBJ1-5 TRBV6-1 TRBD1 few CASSAGQGGNQPQHF TGTGCCAGCAGTGCGGGACAGGGAGGTAATCAGCCCCAGCATTTT
TRBJ1-4 TRBV6-6 . . CASSWSDEKLFF TGTGCCAGCAGTTGGTCGGATGAAAAACTGTTTTTT
TRBJ2-7 TRBV18 . once CASSPPNGVLSYEQYF TGTGCCAGCTCACCACCAAACGGGGTGCTTTCCTACGAGCAGTACTTC
TRBJ1-5 TRBV2 . . CASSEGAVSQPQHF TGTGCCAGCAGTGAGGGCGCCGTGAGTCAGCCCCAGCATTTT
TRBJ2-3 TRBV7-9 TRBD2 . CASSLAERGYIDTQYF TGTGCCAGCAGCTTAGCTGAGCGGGGGTACATAGATACGCAGTATTTT
TRBJ1-6 TRBV11-2 TRBD1 . CASSSDRERSPLHF TGTGCCAGCAGCTCTGACAGGGAGCGATCACCCCTCCACTTT
TRBJ1-5 TRBV19 . . CASTTDSSNQPQHF TGTGCCAGTACCACTGACAGTAGCAATCAGCCCCAGCATTTT
TRBJ1-1 TRBV6-5 . . CASSSAGWGRAFF TGTGCCAGCTCCTCGGCGGGGTGGGGAAGGGCTTTCTTT